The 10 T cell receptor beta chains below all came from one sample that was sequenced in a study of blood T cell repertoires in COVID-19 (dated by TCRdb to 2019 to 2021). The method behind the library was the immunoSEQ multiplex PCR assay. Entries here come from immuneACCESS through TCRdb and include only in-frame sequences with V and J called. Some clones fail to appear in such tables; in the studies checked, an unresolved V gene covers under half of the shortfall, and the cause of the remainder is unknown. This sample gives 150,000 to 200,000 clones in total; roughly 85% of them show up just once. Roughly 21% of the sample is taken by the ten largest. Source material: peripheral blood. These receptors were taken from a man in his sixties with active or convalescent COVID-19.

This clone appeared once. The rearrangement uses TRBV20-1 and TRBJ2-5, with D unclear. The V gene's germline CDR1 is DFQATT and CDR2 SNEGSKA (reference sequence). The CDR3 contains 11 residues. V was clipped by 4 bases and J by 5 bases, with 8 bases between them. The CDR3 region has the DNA TGCAGTGCTACCTCAGCGGAGACCCAGTACTTC. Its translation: CSATSAETQYF.

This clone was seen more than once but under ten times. The CDR3 DNA reads as TGCGCCAGCAGTGAGTCGACTTCGGGACAGGGCACAGATACGCAGTATTTT. As protein: CASSESTSGQGTDTQYF. The chain couples TRBV10-1 to TRBJ2-3; 8 bases agree with TRBD1. The CDR3 contains 17 residues. The V gene's germline CDR1 is WNHNN and CDR2 SYGVQD (reference sequence). V gave up 0 bases and J gave up 1 base; unmatched junction bases: 6.

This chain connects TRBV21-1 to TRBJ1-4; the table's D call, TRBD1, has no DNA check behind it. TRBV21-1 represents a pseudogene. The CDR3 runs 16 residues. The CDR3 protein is CASSKRGLILNEKLFF. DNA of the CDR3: TGTGCCAGCAGCAAAAGGGGGCTAATTCTCAATGAAAAACTGTTTTTT.

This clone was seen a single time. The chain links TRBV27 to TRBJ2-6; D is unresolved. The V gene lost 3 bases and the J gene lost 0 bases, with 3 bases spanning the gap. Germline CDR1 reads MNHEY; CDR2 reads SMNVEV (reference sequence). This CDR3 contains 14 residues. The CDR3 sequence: CASSFSSGANVLTF. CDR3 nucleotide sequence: TGTGCCAGCAGTTTTAGCTCTGGGGCCAACGTCCTGACTTTC. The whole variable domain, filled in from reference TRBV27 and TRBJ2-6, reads EAQVTQNPRYLITVTGKKLTVTCSQNMNHEYMSWYRQDPGLGLRQIYYSMNVEVTDKGDVPEGYKVSRKEKRNFPLILESPSPNQTSLYFCASSFSSGANVLTFGAGSRLTVL.

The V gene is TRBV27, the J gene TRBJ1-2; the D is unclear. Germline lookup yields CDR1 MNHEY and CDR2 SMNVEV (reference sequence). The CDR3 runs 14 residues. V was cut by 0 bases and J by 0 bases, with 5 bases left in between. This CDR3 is CASSLSRTNYGYTF. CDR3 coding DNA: TGTGCCAGCAGTTTATCCAGAACTAACTATGGCTACACCTTC.

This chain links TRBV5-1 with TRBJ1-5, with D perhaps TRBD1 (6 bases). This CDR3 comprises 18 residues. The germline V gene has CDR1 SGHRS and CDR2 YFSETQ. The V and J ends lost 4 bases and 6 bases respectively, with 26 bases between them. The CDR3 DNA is TGCGCCAGCAGCCCTCTACCCCCTACAGGGACGGGGTCTCAGCCCCAGCATTTT. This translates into CASSPLPPTGTGSQPQHF.

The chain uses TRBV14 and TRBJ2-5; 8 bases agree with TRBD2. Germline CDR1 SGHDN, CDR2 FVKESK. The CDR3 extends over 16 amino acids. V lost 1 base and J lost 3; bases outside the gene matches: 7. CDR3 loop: CASSQGVTSGEETQYF. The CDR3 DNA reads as TGTGCCAGCAGCCAAGGGGTTACTAGCGGAGAAGAGACCCAGTACTTC.

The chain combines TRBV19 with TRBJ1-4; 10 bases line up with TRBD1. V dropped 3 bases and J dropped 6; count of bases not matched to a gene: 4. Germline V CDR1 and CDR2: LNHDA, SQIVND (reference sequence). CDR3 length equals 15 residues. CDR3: CASSIDRGRDEKLFF. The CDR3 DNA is TGTGCCAGTAGTATTGACAGGGGGCGAGATGAAAAACTGTTTTTT.

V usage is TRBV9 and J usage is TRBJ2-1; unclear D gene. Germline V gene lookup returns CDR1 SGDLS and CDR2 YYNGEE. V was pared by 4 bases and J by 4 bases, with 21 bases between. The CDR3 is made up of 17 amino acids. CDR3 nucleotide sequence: TGTGCCAGCAGCCCAACGTCGGGTCAGTCGGGTTACAATGAGCAGTTCTTC. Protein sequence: CASSPTSGQSGYNEQFF.

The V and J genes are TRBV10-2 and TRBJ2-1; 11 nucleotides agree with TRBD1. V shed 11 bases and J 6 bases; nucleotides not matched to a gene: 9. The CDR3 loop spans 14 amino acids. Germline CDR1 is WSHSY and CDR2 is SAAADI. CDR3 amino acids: CAGARGQGGNEQFF. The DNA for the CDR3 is TGCGCCGGTGCGAGGGGACAGGGGGGCAATGAGCAGTTCTTC.